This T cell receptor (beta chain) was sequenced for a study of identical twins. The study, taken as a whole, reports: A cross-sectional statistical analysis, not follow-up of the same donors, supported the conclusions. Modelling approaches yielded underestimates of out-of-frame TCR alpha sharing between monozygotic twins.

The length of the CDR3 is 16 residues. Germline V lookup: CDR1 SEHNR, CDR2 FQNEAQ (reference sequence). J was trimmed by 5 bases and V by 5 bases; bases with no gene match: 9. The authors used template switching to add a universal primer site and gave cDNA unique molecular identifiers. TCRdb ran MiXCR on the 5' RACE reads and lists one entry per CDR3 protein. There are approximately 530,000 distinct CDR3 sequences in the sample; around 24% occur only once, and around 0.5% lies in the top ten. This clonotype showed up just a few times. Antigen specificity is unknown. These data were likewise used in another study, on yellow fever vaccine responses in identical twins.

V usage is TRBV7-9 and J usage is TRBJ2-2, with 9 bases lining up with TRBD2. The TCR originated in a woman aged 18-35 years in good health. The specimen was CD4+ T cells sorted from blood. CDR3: CASSISGSSRTGELFF. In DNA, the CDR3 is TGTGCCAGCAGCATTAGCGGGAGTTCGCGTACCGGGGAGCTGTTTTTT.